This TCR beta chain was retrieved from a study of blood T cell repertoires in COVID-19. About the study: Acute-phase and convalescent COVID-19 samples originated in the United States, Italy and Spain.

How the authors handled the data: Estimates of nucleated cell counts were drawn from the amplification of reference gene primers. Here immunoSEQ multiplex PCR was the method, and the copy in TCRdb shows in-frame clones only, minus some. V and J calls and clone size are copied from that table; D and trimming were computed from the DNA. The sample holds 68,000 or so clones, more than 60% seen once. The CDR3 consists of 15 residues. Trimming cost V 4 bases and J 0 bases, with 10 bases left between them. Germline lookup yields CDR1 SNHLY and CDR2 FYNNEI. The rearrangement links TRBV2 to TRBJ2-1; no clear D. Specimen: peripheral blood. The source is a human donor in a cohort sampled during active COVID-19. The chain's CDR3 is CASSALRSSYNEQFF. For the CDR3, the DNA is TGTGCCAGCAGTGCGTTGCGGAGCTCCTACAATGAGCAGTTCTTC. The full variable domain, completed using reference TRBV2 and TRBJ2-1, is EPEVTQTPSHQVTQMGQEVILRCVPISNHLYFYWYRQILGQKVEFLVSFYNNEISEKSEIFDDQFSVERPDGSNFTLKIRSTKLEDSAMYFCASSALRSSYNEQFFGPGTRLTVL.